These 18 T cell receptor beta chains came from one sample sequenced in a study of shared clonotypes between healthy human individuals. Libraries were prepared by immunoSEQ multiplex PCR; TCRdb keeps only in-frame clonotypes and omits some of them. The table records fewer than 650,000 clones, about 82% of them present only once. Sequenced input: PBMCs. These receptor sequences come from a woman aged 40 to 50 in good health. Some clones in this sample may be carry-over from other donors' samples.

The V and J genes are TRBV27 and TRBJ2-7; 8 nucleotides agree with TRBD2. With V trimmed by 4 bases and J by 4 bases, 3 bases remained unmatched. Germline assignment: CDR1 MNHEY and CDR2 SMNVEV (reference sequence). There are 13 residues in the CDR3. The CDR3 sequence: CASSYGLAYEQYF. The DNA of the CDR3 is TGTGCCAGCAGTTACGGACTAGCTTACGAGCAGTACTTC.

CDR3 bases: TGTGCCAGCAGTGACGACAGGGCCTCTGGAAACACCATATATTTT. The encoded protein is CASSDDRASGNTIYF. This chain connects TRBV25-1 to TRBJ1-3; 7 positions agree with TRBD1. From germline, CDR1 is MGHDK and CDR2 SYGVNS. The ends lost 3 bases at V and 0 bases at J; junction bases unmatched: 2. The CDR3 contains 15 residues.

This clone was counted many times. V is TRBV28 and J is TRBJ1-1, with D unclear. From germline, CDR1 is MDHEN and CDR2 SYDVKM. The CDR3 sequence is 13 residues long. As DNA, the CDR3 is TGTGCTACCGCCGTATCTTGGGGAACTGAAGCTTTCTTT. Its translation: CATAVSWGTEAFF.

The CDR3 loop is CASSLLADLQETQYF. DNA for the CDR3: TGTGCCAGCAGCTTGCTCGCGGACCTACAAGAGACCCAGTACTTC. The V gene is TRBV5-5, the J gene TRBJ2-5, with no clear D. The CDR3 contains 15 residues. Trimming took off 1 base at V and 2 bases at J, with 12 bases between the two ends. Germline V gene sequence: CDR1 SGHKS, CDR2 YYEKEE (reference sequence).

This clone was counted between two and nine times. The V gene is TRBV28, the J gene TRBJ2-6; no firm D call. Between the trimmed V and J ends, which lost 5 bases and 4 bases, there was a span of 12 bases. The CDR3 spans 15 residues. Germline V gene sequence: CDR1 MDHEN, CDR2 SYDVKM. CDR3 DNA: TGTGCCAGCAGTCTAAGGAGCACCGGGGCCAACGTCCTGACTTTC. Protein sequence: CASSLRSTGANVLTF.

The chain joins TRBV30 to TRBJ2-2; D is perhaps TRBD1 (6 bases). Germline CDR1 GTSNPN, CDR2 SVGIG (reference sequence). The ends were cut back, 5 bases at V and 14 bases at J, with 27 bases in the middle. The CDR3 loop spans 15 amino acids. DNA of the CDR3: TGTGCCTGGGACCCCGGGACACCCTCCTCAAGCTTTCTGTTTTTT. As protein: CAWDPGTPSSSFLFF.

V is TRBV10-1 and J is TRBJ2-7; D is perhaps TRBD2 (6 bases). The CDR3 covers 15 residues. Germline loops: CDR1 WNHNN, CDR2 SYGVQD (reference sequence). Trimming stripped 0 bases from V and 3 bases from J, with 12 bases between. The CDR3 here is CASSESLGGVYEQYF. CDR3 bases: TGCGCCAGCAGTGAGTCCCTGGGGGGTGTCTACGAGCAGTACTTC.

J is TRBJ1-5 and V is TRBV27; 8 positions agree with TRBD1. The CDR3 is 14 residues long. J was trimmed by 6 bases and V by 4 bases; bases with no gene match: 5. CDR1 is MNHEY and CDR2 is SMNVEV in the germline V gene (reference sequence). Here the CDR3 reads CASSWQGAGQPQHF. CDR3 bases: TGTGCCAGCAGTTGGCAGGGGGCGGGTCAGCCCCAGCATTTT.

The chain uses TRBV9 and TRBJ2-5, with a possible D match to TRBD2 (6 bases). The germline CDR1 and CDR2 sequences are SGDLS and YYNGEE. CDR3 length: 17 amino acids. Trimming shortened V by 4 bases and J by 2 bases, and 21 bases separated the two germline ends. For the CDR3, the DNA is TGTGCCAGCAGCAGGGCCCTTTGGGCTAGCGTACAAGAGACCCAGTACTTC. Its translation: CASSRALWASVQETQYF.

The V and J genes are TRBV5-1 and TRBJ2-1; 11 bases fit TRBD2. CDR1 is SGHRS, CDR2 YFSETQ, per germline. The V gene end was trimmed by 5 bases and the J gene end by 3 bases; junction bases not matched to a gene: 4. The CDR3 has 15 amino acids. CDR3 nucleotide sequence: TGCGCCAGCAGTTCCGGGACTAGCGGCTACAATGAGCAGTTCTTC. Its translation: CASSSGTSGYNEQFF.

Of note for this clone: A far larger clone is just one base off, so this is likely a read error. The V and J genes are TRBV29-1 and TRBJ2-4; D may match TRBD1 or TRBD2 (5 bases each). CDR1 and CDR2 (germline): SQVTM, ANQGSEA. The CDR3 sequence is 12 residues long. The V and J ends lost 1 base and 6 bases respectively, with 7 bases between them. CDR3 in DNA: TGCAGCGTTGAAGGGGACGGAAACATTCAGTACTTC. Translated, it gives CSVEGDGNIQYF.

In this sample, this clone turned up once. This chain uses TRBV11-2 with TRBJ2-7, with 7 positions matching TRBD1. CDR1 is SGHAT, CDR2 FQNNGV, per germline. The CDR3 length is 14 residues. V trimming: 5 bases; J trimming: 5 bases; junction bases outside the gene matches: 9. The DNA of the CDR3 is TGTGCCAGCAGCCCCGACAGGGTAGGCCACGAGCAGTACTTC. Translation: CASSPDRVGHEQYF.

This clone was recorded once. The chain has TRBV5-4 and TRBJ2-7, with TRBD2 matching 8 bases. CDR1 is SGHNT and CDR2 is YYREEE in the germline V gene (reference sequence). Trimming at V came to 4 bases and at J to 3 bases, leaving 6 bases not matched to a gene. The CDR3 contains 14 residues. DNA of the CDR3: TGTGCCAGCAGCGCGGGGGGCCAGGACTACGAGCAGTACTTC. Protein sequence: CASSAGGQDYEQYF.

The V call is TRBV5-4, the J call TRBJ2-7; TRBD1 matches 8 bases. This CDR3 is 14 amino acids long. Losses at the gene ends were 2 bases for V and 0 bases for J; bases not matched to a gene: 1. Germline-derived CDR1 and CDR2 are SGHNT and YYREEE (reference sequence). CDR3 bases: TGTGCCAGCAGCTTTACAGGGGGCTCCTACGAGCAGTACTTC. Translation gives CASSFTGGSYEQYF.

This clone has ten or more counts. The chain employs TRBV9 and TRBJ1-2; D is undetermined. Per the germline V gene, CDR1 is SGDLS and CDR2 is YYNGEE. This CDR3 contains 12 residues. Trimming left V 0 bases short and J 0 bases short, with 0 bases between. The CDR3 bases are TGTGCCAGCAGCGTAGCTAACTATGGCTACACCTTC. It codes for CASSVANYGYTF.

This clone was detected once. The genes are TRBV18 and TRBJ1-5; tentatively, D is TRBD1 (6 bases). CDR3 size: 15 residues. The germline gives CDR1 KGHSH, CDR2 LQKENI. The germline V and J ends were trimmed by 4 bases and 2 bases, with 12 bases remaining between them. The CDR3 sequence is CASSRTTGGNQPQHF. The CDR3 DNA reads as TGTGCCAGCTCACGAACGACAGGAGGCAATCAGCCCCAGCATTTT.

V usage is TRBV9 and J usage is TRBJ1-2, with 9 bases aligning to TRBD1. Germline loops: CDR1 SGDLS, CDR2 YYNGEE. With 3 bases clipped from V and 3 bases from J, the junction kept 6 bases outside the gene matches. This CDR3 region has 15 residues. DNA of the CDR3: TGTGCCAGCAGCGAGGGGACAGGGCAGTACTATGGCTACACCTTC. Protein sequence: CASSEGTGQYYGYTF.

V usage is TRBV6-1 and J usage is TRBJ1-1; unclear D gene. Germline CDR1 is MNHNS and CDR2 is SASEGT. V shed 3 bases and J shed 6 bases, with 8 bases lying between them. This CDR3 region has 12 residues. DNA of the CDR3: TGTGCCAGCAGTGACGGGGTACCTGAAGCTTTCTTT. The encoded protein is CASSDGVPEAFF.